Given below is one T cell receptor (beta chain) in context. Antigen: not known. PCR primers comprised 60 Vbeta and 13 Jbeta primers. Original methodology: About 10 million shared chains were among the roughly 80 million unique TCR beta chains that a later analysis counted. Measured with immunoSEQ multiplex PCR; TCRdb has only the in-frame clones, and not every one. V and J calls plus clone size are reproduced from that table; the DNA served to infer D and trimming. In the table there are 95,000 to 110,000 clones, around three quarters of which are singletons. The data belong to a study of cytomegalovirus exposure and HLA in healthy donors. Findings of the study overall: Some highly shared sequence variants likely arose as a pipeline artifact. In a later analysis, at a false discovery rate of 0.05, approximately 16,000 TCR beta sequences matched HLA alleles.

The CDR3 extends over 16 amino acids. Trimming cost V 7 bases and J 6 bases; bases outside gene matches: 14. CDR1 is SGHVS, CDR2 FQNEAQ, per germline. The receptor's source is a man over 45 in good health and CMV-seropositive. The source material was PBMCs. The V gene is TRBV7-8, the J gene TRBJ2-1, with TRBD1 identical over 8 bases. This CDR3 reads CASMATRQGTLNEQFF. In DNA form, the CDR3 reads TGTGCCAGCATGGCCACTAGACAGGGGACCCTCAATGAGCAGTTCTTC.